This TCR beta chain is from a study of blood T cell repertoires in COVID-19. Looking at the study overall: There were acute and convalescent COVID-19 samples, and they came from the United States, Italy and Spain.

CDR1 ENHRY and CDR2 SYGVKD come from the germline V gene. V lost 6 bases to trimming and J lost 0 bases; unmatched junction nucleotides: 5. The CDR3 spans 15 residues. Sequencing was performed with immunoSEQ multiplex PCR; in TCRdb, only in-frame clones are kept and a portion is missing. This table holds 75,000 to 90,000 clones, roughly 86% found once. Sequencing was carried out using peripheral blood. The sequence derives from a man in his fifties with active or convalescent COVID-19. The chain recombines TRBV10-3 with TRBJ1-5; 7 bases line up with TRBD1. CDR3 sequence: CAISETGSSNQPQHF. CDR3 bases: TGTGCCATCAGCGAGACAGGGTCTAGCAATCAGCCCCAGCATTTT.